Listed here is a single T cell receptor (beta chain). The same CDR3 also results from other DNA sequences found in this sample. These data come from a study of identifying expanded T cells in peripheral blood. The CDR3 has 12 amino acids. Trimming removed 2 bases from V and 6 bases from J, with 8 bases in between. Germline values: CDR1 MNHEY, CDR2 SMNVEV (reference sequence). Profiled with immunoSEQ multiplex PCR; TCRdb holds only in-frame clones, not every one. The sample lists 100,000 to 150,000 clones; 86% were seen once. No infections or other immune events were documented during collection. The source material was blood. This sequence joins TRBV27 and TRBJ2-7; possibly TRBD2 for D (6 bases). The sequence derives from a person aged 18 to 69 in good health. CDR3 sequence: CASSLGGFEQYF. The CDR3 bases are TGTGCCAGCAGTTTAGGAGGGTTCGAGCAGTACTTC.